The 6 T cell receptor beta chains below were found in one sample sequenced in a study of blood T cell repertoires in COVID-19. TCRdb's table, derived via immunoSEQ multiplex PCR, lists solely in-frame clones and lacks some. This table has around 180,000 clones, 70% to 85% appearing once. The sequenced sample was PBMCs or T cells enriched from blood (not recorded which). The origin of the receptors is a man aged 50-60 years who had recovered from COVID-19.

The gene calls are TRBV5-1 and TRBJ2-5; 7 nucleotides align to TRBD1. V dropped 0 bases and J dropped 5; count of bases not matched to a gene: 7. Germline V gene sequence: CDR1 SGHRS, CDR2 YFSETQ. There are 15 residues in the CDR3. The CDR3 sequence is CASSLGAGGRETQYF. CDR3 DNA: TGCGCCAGCAGCTTGGGGGCAGGGGGACGGGAGACCCAGTACTTC.

This chain links TRBV2 with TRBJ2-3; 9 nucleotides line up with TRBD1. There are 15 residues in the CDR3. CDR1 and CDR2 from the germline V gene are SNHLY and FYNNEI. V gave up 5 bases and J gave up 1 base; unmatched junction bases: 4. The CDR3 protein is CASSPRDRGTDTQYF. The DNA of the CDR3 is TGTGCCAGCAGTCCTCGGGACAGGGGCACAGATACGCAGTATTTT.

V is TRBV10-2 and J is TRBJ2-3; D gene uncertain. The germline CDR1 and CDR2 sequences are WSHSY and SAAADI. V dropped 0 bases and J dropped 2 bases, with 9 bases sitting between them. The CDR3 spans 15 residues. CDR3 region: CASSESVVATDTQYF. The CDR3 DNA is TGCGCCAGCAGTGAGTCCGTGGTAGCCACAGATACGCAGTATTTT.

For this clone: The same CDR3 is also encoded by other DNA sequences in this sample. The rearrangement uses TRBV28 and TRBJ1-2; D is ambiguous. The CDR3 is made up of 10 amino acids. Trimming stripped 4 bases from V and 8 bases from J, with 5 bases between. Germline-derived CDR1 and CDR2 are MDHEN and SYDVKM. The CDR3 here is CASSSRGYTF. The DNA for the CDR3 is TGTGCCAGCAGTTCCAGAGGCTACACCTTC.

The chain carries TRBV4-1 and TRBJ2-1; 12 nucleotides line up with TRBD2. The CDR3 runs to 18 residues. Trimming cost V 4 bases and J 0 bases; bases outside gene matches: 7. The V gene's germline CDR1 is MGHRA and CDR2 YSYEKL. As DNA, the CDR3 is TGCGCCAGCAGCCGGACTAGCGGGGCCCCGAGCTCCTACAATGAGCAGTTCTTC. Protein product: CASSRTSGAPSSYNEQFF.

This clone was seen a handful of times. V gene TRBV19 combines with J gene TRBJ1-1; 7 bases match TRBD1. The ends lost 5 bases at V and 3 bases at J; junction bases unmatched: 6. The CDR3 runs to 14 residues. The germline V gene encodes CDR1 LNHDA and CDR2 SQIVND (reference sequence). The CDR3 loop is CASSFQGDYTEAFF. The CDR3, as DNA: TGTGCCAGTAGTTTCCAGGGGGACTACACTGAAGCTTTCTTT.